These T cell receptor beta chains were read from a single sample in a study of blood T cells in healthy people across ages. TCRdb processed the 5' RACE reads anew with MiXCR; each CDR3 protein has one entry. The table includes roughly 1.5 million distinct CDR3 sequences, roughly two fifths detected once. The material sequenced was blood. Source of these receptors: a young woman in good health. Each CDR3 is given with its conserved first and last residue. D genes are given only for firm matches. Clone size appears in some rows only: once, few, many, or a class for an expanded clone.

v_call	cdr3_length	d_call	clone_size	j_call	cdr3_nt	cdr3_aa
TRBV20-1	14	-	-	TRBJ2-3	TGCAGTGCTAGAGTGGGGACCAACACAGATACGCAGTATTTT	CSARVGTNTDTQYF
TRBV18	15	-	-	TRBJ2-1	TGTGCCAGCTCAACGAGGGGCTTTACCTACAATGAGCAGTTCTTC	CASSTRGFTYNEQFF
TRBV20-1	14	-	few	TRBJ2-7	TGCAGTGCTGGATCTAGGGGTTCGACCTACGAGCAGTACTTC	CSAGSRGSTYEQYF
TRBV6-2/TRBV6-3	16	TRBD1	once	TRBJ2-2	TGTGCCAGCAGTTACCCCGGGACAGGGATCACCGGGGAGCTGTTTTTT	CASSYPGTGITGELFF
TRBV6-1	14	-	few	TRBJ1-6	TGTGCCAGCATCGTGTCGATCTATAATTCACCCCTCCACTTT	CASIVSIYNSPLHF
TRBV7-2	16	-	few	TRBJ1-6	TGTGCCAGCAGCTTAGCGGAGACACCCTATAATTCACCCCTCCACTTT	CASSLAETPYNSPLHF
TRBV28	20	TRBD2	few	TRBJ2-1	TGTGCCAGCAGTTACCCTGGACTAGCGGGATTGACCAGCTCCTACAATGAGCAGTTCTTC	CASSYPGLAGLTSSYNEQFF
TRBV20-1	14	-	few	TRBJ2-3	TGCAGTGCTAGAGATTACGGGAGCACAGATACGCAGTATTTT	CSARDYGSTDTQYF
TRBV18	16	-	-	TRBJ1-5	TGTGCCAGCTCACCGAAAGACGTATATAGCAATCAGCCCCAGCATTTT	CASSPKDVYSNQPQHF
TRBV4-3	16	TRBD2	few	TRBJ2-5	TGCGCCAGCAGCCAAGAAATAGCGGGAGGGCCGAGGGAGCAGTACTTC	CASSQEIAGGPREQYF
TRBV4-3	15	-	few	TRBJ2-3	TGCGCCAGCAGCCCCGCGCGGGAAGGTACGGATACGCAGTATTTT	CASSPAREGTDTQYF
TRBV30	13	-	-	TRBJ1-4	TGTGCCTGGAGTGTACGGCTTAATGAAAAACTGTTTTTT	CAWSVRLNEKLFF
TRBV20-1	14	-	-	TRBJ2-7	TGCAGTGCTAGAGGAGCCGTGGACCAATACGAGCAGTACTTC	CSARGAVDQYEQYF
TRBV29-1	13	-	-	TRBJ2-1	TGCAGCGCCCTCCTCGGATCCTACAATGAGCAGTTCTTC	CSALLGSYNEQFF
TRBV27	15	-	many	TRBJ2-3	TGTGCCAGCAGCTTAGGACTCGCGGGATCAGATACGCAGTATTTT	CASSLGLAGSDTQYF
TRBV20-1	13	-	many	TRBJ2-3	TGCAGTGCTAGAGTGGGTGGCACAGATACGCAGTATTTT	CSARVGGTDTQYF
TRBV4-2	16	TRBD1	-	TRBJ2-3	TGTGCCAGCAGCCCAGGACAGGGGCTTCTTTCAGATACGCAGTATTTT	CASSPGQGLLSDTQYF
TRBV7-2	14	TRBD2	few	TRBJ2-7	TGTGCCAGCAGCTTCTCGACTAGCGTCTCCGAGCAGTACTTC	CASSFSTSVSEQYF
TRBV29-1	15	-	many	TRBJ2-1	TGCAGCTCTTTGGACAGACAGAGCTCCTACAATGAGCAGTTCTTC	CSSLDRQSSYNEQFF
TRBV20-1	15	TRBD1	-	TRBJ1-5	TGCAGTGCTAGTACAGGGGAGGGTAGCAATCAGCCCCAGCATTTT	CSASTGEGSNQPQHF
TRBV7-8	13	-	-	TRBJ1-3	TGTGCCAGCAGCTTCGACACTGGAAACACCATATATTTT	CASSFDTGNTIYF
TRBV12-3/TRBV12-4	13	-	-	TRBJ1-3	TGTGCCAGCAGTGTCGGGTCTGGAGGCACCATATATTTT	CASSVGSGGTIYF
TRBV5-1	15	TRBD2	few	TRBJ2-1	TGCGCCAGCAGCTTGGAACTAGCGGGCCACAATGAGCAGTTCTTC	CASSLELAGHNEQFF
TRBV11-2	15	TRBD2	-	TRBJ2-1	TGTGTCAGCAGGCGGGGAGCGGGAGTACACAATGAGCAGTTCTTC	CVSRRGAGVHNEQFF
TRBV20-1	12	-	-	TRBJ2-1	TGCAGTGCTAGGGGCCCTGGACTCGTGGAGTTCTTC	CSARGPGLVEFF
TRBV5-5	16	-	-	TRBJ1-6	TGTGCCAGCAGCTTGACGGGGACCACCTATAATTCACCCCTCCACTTT	CASSLTGTTYNSPLHF
TRBV7-2	14	TRBD1	-	TRBJ2-3	TGTGCCAGCAGCTTAGACGGGGACAGAGATACGCAGTATTTT	CASSLDGDRDTQYF
TRBV12-3/TRBV12-4	17	-	-	TRBJ2-3	TGTGCCAGCAGTTCTCCTTGGCCCGGGGGTGAGACAGATACGCAGTATTTT	CASSSPWPGGETDTQYF
TRBV9	20	TRBD2	-	TRBJ2-6	TGTGCCAGCAGCGTTGGACTAGCAGGAGCCCCCGTCTCTGGGGCCAACGTCCTGACTTTC	CASSVGLAGAPVSGANVLTF
TRBV7-6	21	TRBD2	-	TRBJ2-1	TGTGCCAGCAGCCTATCAAAGGAACCGGGACTAGCGGGGGGTCCCTACAATGAGCAGTTCTTC	CASSLSKEPGLAGGPYNEQFF
TRBV29-1	15	TRBD2	-	TRBJ2-1	TGCAGCGTTGACGGGACTAGCGGGAAGGTTGATGAGCAGTTCTTC	CSVDGTSGKVDEQFF
TRBV7-2	18	TRBD1	few	TRBJ1-1	TGTGCCAGCAGCTTAGGAGGGGACAGAATATCACCGAACACTGAAGCTTTCTTT	CASSLGGDRISPNTEAFF
TRBV20-1	17	TRBD1	-	TRBJ1-5	TGCAGTGCTAGACTATCCGGGACAGGGGGGGACAATCAGCCCCAGCATTTT	CSARLSGTGGDNQPQHF
TRBV7-9	15	TRBD1	-	TRBJ1-1	TGTGCCAGCAGCGTAGACAGGGCCCTGAACACTGAAGCTTTCTTT	CASSVDRALNTEAFF
TRBV6-5	14	-	few	TRBJ1-2	TGTGCCAGCAGCCGCTTGGGGGGGGCTACTGGCTACACCTTC	CASSRLGGATGYTF
TRBV7-2	13	-	few	TRBJ2-2	TGTGCCAGCAGCTCCGACAGAACCGGGGAGCTGTTTTTT	CASSSDRTGELFF
TRBV28	11	-	many	TRBJ1-4	TGTGCCAGCACCTCCAATGAAAAACTGTTTTTT	CASTSNEKLFF
TRBV15	13	TRBD2	many	TRBJ2-7	TGTGCCACCAGCAGAGATATAGCGGGTAATCAGTACTTC	CATSRDIAGNQYF
TRBV20-1	13	TRBD1	few	TRBJ1-4	TGCAGTGCTGAGGGACAGTCTAATGAAAAACTGTTTTTT	CSAEGQSNEKLFF
TRBV27	13	-	few	TRBJ1-2	TGTGCCAGCAGTCTATCCCACAGCGATGGCTACACCTTC	CASSLSHSDGYTF
TRBV29-1	12	-	many	TRBJ2-5	TGCAGCGTCGCCGGGTACCAAGAGACCCAGTACTTC	CSVAGYQETQYF
TRBV7-2	13	-	-	TRBJ2-5	TGTGCCAGCAGCTCCGGGATTCGCAATGAGCAGTACTTC	CASSSGIRNEQYF
TRBV25-1	12	-	-	TRBJ1-6	TGTGCCAGCAGATACGGTGGTTCACCCCTCCACTTT	CASRYGGSPLHF
TRBV20-1	16	TRBD2	-	TRBJ2-1	TGCAGTGCTAGCACTAGCGGGGGCCACTATAACAATGAGCAGTTCTTC	CSASTSGGHYNNEQFF
TRBV6-4	19	TRBD2	few	TRBJ2-3	TGTGCCAGCAGCTCACGGGGGACTAGCGGGACCCGTAGTCAAGATACGCAGTATTTT	CASSSRGTSGTRSQDTQYF
TRBV6-5	16	TRBD1	few	TRBJ1-2	TGTGCCAGCAGTTACTCACGGAGGGGGCTCTTCAATGGCTACACCTTC	CASSYSRRGLFNGYTF
TRBV12-5	15	-	-	TRBJ2-7	TGTGCTAGTGGTCCCACCGCGGGCCTGGTGGGAGAGCAGTACTTC	CASGPTAGLVGEQYF
TRBV7-2	14	TRBD2	many	TRBJ2-3	TGTGCCAGCAGCCCCGAGCGGGGGACAGATACGCAGTATTTT	CASSPERGTDTQYF